This passage covers 2 T cell receptor beta chains from one sample sequenced in a study of early T cells in non-severe SARS-CoV-2 infection. Using its own MiXCR run on the 5' RACE reads, TCRdb lists one record per CDR3 protein. The data hold tens of thousands of distinct CDR3 sequences, with about 13% observed a single time. Sequenced: whole blood. The origin of the receptors is an adult who was a healthcare worker with PCR-confirmed SARS-CoV-2 infection or an uninfected control (not recorded which).

The chain recombines TRBV27 with TRBJ1-1; D is unresolved. Between the trimmed V and J ends, which lost 6 bases and 0 bases, there was a span of 23 bases. Germline loops: CDR1 MNHEY, CDR2 SMNVEV (reference sequence). The length of the CDR3 is 18 residues. The CDR3: CASSLTPWSSNVNTEAFF. The CDR3 region has the DNA TGTGCCAGCAGCCTTACGCCCTGGTCCTCAAATGTGAACACTGAAGCTTTCTTT.

This clonotype was picked up a small number of times. V is TRBV6-6 and J is TRBJ1-6; D call uncertain. This CDR3 has 13 residues. The ends were cut back, 9 bases at V and 5 bases at J, with 11 bases in the middle. The germline CDR1 and CDR2 sequences are MNHNY and SVGAGI (reference sequence). CDR3: CASAERNNSPLHF. The CDR3 DNA reads as TGTGCCAGTGCCGAACGAAATAATTCACCCCTCCACTTT.